This is a list of T cell receptor beta chains from one sample in a study of blood T cell repertoires in COVID-19. Generated by immunoSEQ multiplex PCR, the TCRdb table keeps only in-frame clones and is missing some. The table records approximately 70,000 clones, approximately 80% of them present only once. The material sequenced was peripheral blood. Receptor source: a man between 60 and 75 years old with COVID-19, enrolled during active disease. Each CDR3 is given with its conserved first and last residue. The order of the fields is V gene, clone size, J gene, D gene, CDR3 DNA, CDR3 protein. D genes are given only for firm matches. Clone size is not always given. Where it is, it says once, few, many or a class for expanded clones.

v_call: TRBV20-1
clone_size: few
j_call: TRBJ2-7
d_call: .
cdr3_nt: TGCAGTGCTAGCCCGGGTTACGAGCAGTACTTC
cdr3_aa: CSASPGYEQYF

v_call: TRBV7-6
clone_size: once
j_call: TRBJ2-7
d_call: .
cdr3_nt: TGTGCCAGCAGCGCTAGTTACTCGAGCGAGCAGTACTTC
cdr3_aa: CASSASYSSEQYF

v_call: TRBV27
clone_size: once
j_call: TRBJ2-5
d_call: TRBD2
cdr3_nt: TGTGCCAGCAGGGGACTAGCGGGAGAGACCCAGTACTTC
cdr3_aa: CASRGLAGETQYF

v_call: TRBV30
clone_size: once
j_call: TRBJ2-4
d_call: .
cdr3_nt: TGTGCCTGGAGTGTAGGGGCAGCTTTAGCCAAAAACATTCAGTACTTC
cdr3_aa: CAWSVGAALAKNIQYF

v_call: TRBV2
clone_size: .
j_call: TRBJ1-1
d_call: .
cdr3_nt: TGTGCCAGCAGTGAGTTGACAGGGAACACTGAAGCTTTCTTT
cdr3_aa: CASSELTGNTEAFF

v_call: TRBV20-1
clone_size: .
j_call: TRBJ2-7
d_call: .
cdr3_nt: TGCAGTGCTAGACTCGTTAGTGAGCAGTACTTC
cdr3_aa: CSARLVSEQYF

v_call: TRBV6-5
clone_size: .
j_call: TRBJ1-1
d_call: .
cdr3_nt: TGTGCCAGCACCCCTGACAGTCTTCGGTCGGCTTTCTTT
cdr3_aa: CASTPDSLRSAFF

v_call: TRBV25-1
clone_size: .
j_call: TRBJ1-2
d_call: .
cdr3_nt: TGTGCCAGCAGTGGAACTTTAAACTATGGCTACACCTTC
cdr3_aa: CASSGTLNYGYTF

v_call: TRBV9
clone_size: .
j_call: TRBJ2-1
d_call: .
cdr3_nt: TGTGCCAGCAGCCCCCCAGGGTATGAGCAGTTCTTC
cdr3_aa: CASSPPGYEQFF

v_call: TRBV2
clone_size: .
j_call: TRBJ2-1
d_call: .
cdr3_nt: TGTGCCAGCAACGGGTATAATGAGCAGTTCTTC
cdr3_aa: CASNGYNEQFF

v_call: TRBV6-1
clone_size: .
j_call: TRBJ1-2
d_call: .
cdr3_nt: TGTGCCAGCAGTGAAGCCGGGGGGCAGGCCGCCTATGGCTACACCTTC
cdr3_aa: CASSEAGGQAAYGYTF

v_call: TRBV11-2
clone_size: .
j_call: TRBJ2-1
d_call: TRBD2
cdr3_nt: TGTGCCAGCAGCTTCCTAGCGGACCCCTACAATGAGCAGTTCTTC
cdr3_aa: CASSFLADPYNEQFF

v_call: TRBV21-1
clone_size: few
j_call: TRBJ1-1
d_call: .
cdr3_nt: TGTGCCAGCAGCAAGAGGAACTATGAAGCTTTCTTT
cdr3_aa: CASSKRNYEAFF

v_call: TRBV6-5
clone_size: .
j_call: TRBJ1-2
d_call: TRBD1
cdr3_nt: TGTGCCAGCCTTAGGACAGGCCTGGCGGATGGCTACACCTTC
cdr3_aa: CASLRTGLADGYTF

v_call: TRBV5-1
clone_size: few
j_call: TRBJ2-3
d_call: .
cdr3_nt: TGCGCCAGCAGCTTCTGGGGGCGGGATACGCAGTATTTT
cdr3_aa: CASSFWGRDTQYF

v_call: TRBV7-9
clone_size: .
j_call: TRBJ2-7
d_call: TRBD2
cdr3_nt: TGTGCCAGCAGCTTGACCTCGAGCGGGAACTTCTACGAGCAGTACTTC
cdr3_aa: CASSLTSSGNFYEQYF

v_call: TRBV6-6
clone_size: .
j_call: TRBJ1-1
d_call: .
cdr3_nt: TGTGCCAGCTGGGGCGGGAGAGGCATGAACACTGAAGCTTTCTTT
cdr3_aa: CASWGGRGMNTEAFF

v_call: TRBV6-2/TRBV6-3
clone_size: .
j_call: TRBJ2-7
d_call: .
cdr3_nt: TGTGCCAGCAGTTACCGGGCGGGCTCCTACGAGCAGTACTTC
cdr3_aa: CASSYRAGSYEQYF

v_call: TRBV18
clone_size: .
j_call: TRBJ2-1
d_call: TRBD1
cdr3_nt: TGTGCCAGCTCACCAAGACAGGGGGCCAACAATGAGCAGTTCTTC
cdr3_aa: CASSPRQGANNEQFF

v_call: TRBV4-1
clone_size: .
j_call: TRBJ2-3
d_call: .
cdr3_nt: TGCGCCAGCAGCCAAGCGTTAGCGGCCCGGGGAGATACGCAGTATTTT
cdr3_aa: CASSQALAARGDTQYF

v_call: TRBV27
clone_size: .
j_call: TRBJ2-2
d_call: TRBD2
cdr3_nt: TGTGCCAGCAAACCACTAGCGGGGGACAAAAACGCGAACACCGGGGAGCTGTTTTTT
cdr3_aa: CASKPLAGDKNANTGELFF

v_call: TRBV24-1
clone_size: .
j_call: TRBJ2-3
d_call: .
cdr3_nt: TGTGCCACCAGTGACGAATCGGGGACAGATACGCAGTATTTT
cdr3_aa: CATSDESGTDTQYF

v_call: TRBV19
clone_size: .
j_call: TRBJ2-4
d_call: .
cdr3_nt: TGTGCCAGCTACTCCGGTTTAGCCAAAAACATTCAGTACTTC
cdr3_aa: CASYSGLAKNIQYF

v_call: TRBV24-1
clone_size: .
j_call: TRBJ2-5
d_call: TRBD1
cdr3_nt: TGTGCCAGCCGGGACAGTCGCCAAGAGACCCAGTACTTC
cdr3_aa: CASRDSRQETQYF

v_call: TRBV21-1
clone_size: .
j_call: TRBJ1-1
d_call: .
cdr3_nt: TGTGCCAGCAGCAACGAGCTTTACAGGGAGGGGAGGGGATCTAACACTGAAGCTTTCTTT
cdr3_aa: CASSNELYREGRGSNTEAFF